The 29 T cell receptor beta chains presented below share a single source sample, sequenced in a study of T cell repertoires in ileal Crohn's disease. Sample time point: neoterminal ileum biopsy at postoperative endoscopy, about 6 months after surgery. Some clones are missing from TCRdb's copy, which holds only in-frame ones; the method was immunoSEQ multiplex PCR. The sample has about 1,300 clones; about three quarters are singletons. Source material: ileal tissue. These receptors all stem from an adult with Crohn's disease.

Only one count was recorded for this clone. The chain couples TRBV11-3 to TRBJ2-2, with 11 nucleotides matching TRBD1. V lost 3 bases and J lost 8; bases outside the gene matches: 5. The CDR3 covers 15 residues. Germline CDR1 SGHNT, CDR2 YENEEA. CDR3 region: CASSFGTGGYGELFF. The CDR3 nucleotides read TGTGCCAGCAGCTTTGGGACAGGGGGGTATGGGGAGCTGTTTTTT. Full variable domain (remainder filled in from reference TRBV11-3 and TRBJ2-2): EAGVVQSPRYKIIEKKQPVAFWCNPISGHNTLYWYLQNLGQGPELLIRYENEEAVDDSQLPKDRFSAERLKGVDSTLKIQPAELGDSAVYLCASSFGTGGYGELFFGEGSRLTVL.

In nucleotides, the CDR3 is TGTGCCAGCAGCATCGACAGACCCCCAAACGAGCAGTACTTC. It translates to CASSIDRPPNEQYF. The chain links TRBV5-4 to TRBJ2-7, with a possible D match to TRBD1 (5 bases). The CDR3 totals 14 residues. With 4 bases removed from V and 5 bases from J, the gap between germline ends came to 16 bases. Looked up from germline, CDR1 is SGHNT and CDR2 is YYREEE (reference sequence).

The chain combines TRBV5-5 with TRBJ2-7; 8 bases are shared with TRBD1. CDR3 length: 14 residues. Germline CDR1 SGHKS, CDR2 YYEKEE (reference sequence). Germline trimming cut 4 bases from V and 1 base from J; bases unmatched to any gene: 4. The DNA for the CDR3 is TGTGCCAGCAGCACCGGGACAGGTTCCTACGAGCAGTACTTC. Translation gives CASSTGTGSYEQYF.

V is TRBV2 and J is TRBJ2-5; D not certain. V dropped 7 bases and J dropped 1 base, with 10 bases sitting between them. Germline V lookup: CDR1 SNHLY, CDR2 FYNNEI. The CDR3 covers 13 residues. The CDR3 DNA reads as TGTGCCAGCACTAACGACATCCAAGAGACCCAGTACTTC. It is translated as CASTNDIQETQYF.

The genes are TRBV10-1 and TRBJ2-1; possibly TRBD1 for D (7 bases). Trimming removed 5 bases from V and 5 bases from J, with 10 bases in between. Per the germline V gene, CDR1 is WNHNN and CDR2 is SYGVQD (reference sequence). The CDR3 runs to 13 residues. The DNA for the CDR3 is TGCGCCAGCAGTCAGGGGGGCGACAATGAGCAGTTCTTC. Residues: CASSQGGDNEQFF.

The chain links TRBV6-1 to TRBJ1-1; D gene ambiguous. This CDR3 comprises 11 residues. The germline gives CDR1 MNHNS, CDR2 SASEGT. CDR3 nucleotides: TGTGCATCCCTCATGAACACTGAAGCTTTCTTT. It encodes CASLMNTEAFF.

This sequence joins TRBV6-4 and TRBJ2-1; 14 nucleotides match TRBD2. Germline trimming cut 4 bases from V and 8 bases from J; bases unmatched to any gene: 7. The V gene's germline CDR1 is MRHNA and CDR2 SNTAGT. This CDR3 has 16 residues. CDR3 nucleotide sequence: TGTGCCAGCAGTGTCTCGACTAGCGGGGGGGCAGATGAGCAGTTCTTC. Translated: CASSVSTSGGADEQFF.

This chain joins TRBV4-1 and TRBJ2-7; D call uncertain. Germline V lookup: CDR1 MGHRA, CDR2 YSYEKL. V was shortened by 0 bases and J by 9 bases, with 12 bases between the two germline ends. This CDR3 is 13 amino acids long. CDR3 nucleotides: TGCGCCAGCAGCCAAGATCTGGGCCCCGGGCAGTACTTC. Protein sequence: CASSQDLGPGQYF.

The chain links TRBV5-1 to TRBJ2-5, with D possibly TRBD2 on 5 matching bases. This CDR3 has 13 amino acids. Trimming cost V 3 bases and J 9 bases, with 15 bases left between them. The germline V gene encodes CDR1 SGHRS and CDR2 YFSETQ. The CDR3 sequence: CASSSRTPGAQYF. In DNA form, the CDR3 reads TGCGCCAGCAGCTCCCGGACCCCCGGGGCCCAGTACTTC.

This sequence joins TRBV27 and TRBJ2-5; 10 bases map to TRBD2. The V gene end was trimmed by 5 bases and the J gene end by 4 bases; junction bases not matched to a gene: 19. Per the germline V gene, CDR1 is MNHEY and CDR2 is SMNVEV (reference sequence). CDR3 length: 19 residues. The CDR3 here is CASSQRPWISGGAGETQYF. The CDR3 DNA reads TGTGCCAGCAGTCAACGCCCTTGGATCAGCGGGGGGGCGGGAGAGACCCAGTACTTC.

V and J are TRBV5-1 and TRBJ2-7, with 9 bases that match TRBD1. CDR3 length equals 15 residues. V trimming: 5 bases; J trimming: 2 bases; junction bases outside the gene matches: 8. In germline, CDR1 is SGHRS, CDR2 YFSETQ. CDR3 nucleotides: TGCGCCAGCAGTACTAGACAGGGGGAGGCCTACGAGCAGTACTTC. This gives the protein CASSTRQGEAYEQYF. Combining the CDR3 with reference TRBV5-1 and TRBJ2-7 gives the whole variable domain KAGVTQTPRYLIKTRGQQVTLSCSPISGHRSVSWYQQTPGQGLQFLFEYFSETQRNKGNFPGRFSGRQFSNSRSEMNVSTLELGDSALYLCASSTRQGEAYEQYFGPGTRLTVT.

This chain connects TRBV29-1 to TRBJ2-7; 7 nucleotides match TRBD1. The length of the CDR3 is 13 residues. V was pared by 6 bases and J by 7 bases, with 12 bases of the junction left unmatched. From germline, CDR1 is SQVTM and CDR2 ANQGSEA. The CDR3 spells CSVSRQGTDEQYF. CDR3 sequence (DNA): TGCAGCGTCTCTCGACAGGGTACGGATGAGCAGTACTTC.

The genes are TRBV14 and TRBJ2-3; no clear D. Per the germline V gene, CDR1 is SGHDN and CDR2 is FVKESK. V was cut by 1 base and J by 7 bases, with 6 bases left in between. The CDR3 spans 12 residues. CDR3 protein: CASSQVVNTQYF. DNA for the CDR3: TGTGCCAGCAGCCAAGTTGTAAATACGCAGTATTTT.

The CDR3 protein is CASQTANNSPLHF. CDR3 nucleotide sequence: TGTGCCAGCCAGACGGCCAATAATTCACCCCTCCACTTT. The V call is TRBV6-6, the J call TRBJ1-6; no clear D. Trimming pared 8 bases from V and 5 bases from J, leaving 10 bases between. The CDR3 consists of 13 residues. Germline V gives CDR1 MNHNY, CDR2 SVGAGI (reference sequence).

The V and J genes are TRBV4-2 and TRBJ2-3; 10 bases map to TRBD2. The CDR3 totals 18 residues. Germline CDR1 and CDR2: LGHNA and YNFKEQ. J gave up 0 bases and V 4 bases, and 10 bases lay outside the gene matches. CDR3 bases: TGTGCCAGCAGCCCCGTACCGCCTAGCGGGGGAAGCACAGATACGCAGTATTTT. This codes for CASSPVPPSGGSTDTQYF.

The genes are TRBV6-5 and TRBJ1-1, with D maybe TRBD1 (5 bases). V lost 5 bases, J lost 5 bases, and 9 bases lay in between. The germline gives CDR1 MNHEY, CDR2 SVGAGI. The CDR3 consists of 12 residues. The CDR3 DNA is TGTGCCAGCAGTGAGGGGAGGACTGAAGCTTTCTTT. Its protein is CASSEGRTEAFF.

The V gene is TRBV5-1, the J gene TRBJ1-1; 10 nucleotides agree with TRBD1. Per the germline V gene, CDR1 is SGHRS and CDR2 is YFSETQ. The junction had 6 bases not matched to a gene; V was cut back by 3 bases and J by 4 bases. This CDR3 comprises 15 residues. As DNA, the CDR3 is TGCGCCAGCAGCTCGACAGGGGGCGGTGGCACTGAAGCTTTCTTT. It specifies CASSSTGGGGTEAFF. The full variable domain, completed using reference TRBV5-1 and TRBJ1-1, is KAGVTQTPRYLIKTRGQQVTLSCSPISGHRSVSWYQQTPGQGLQFLFEYFSETQRNKGNFPGRFSGRQFSNSRSEMNVSTLELGDSALYLCASSSTGGGGTEAFFGQGTRLTVV.

The gene calls are TRBV5-1 and TRBJ2-1; 13 bases are a match to TRBD2. The CDR3 has 17 amino acids. Trimming cost V 7 bases and J 7 bases; bases outside gene matches: 14. The germline CDR1 and CDR2 sequences are SGHRS and YFSETQ. This CDR3 reads CASRLATGTSGVNEQFF. CDR3 coding DNA: TGCGCCAGCCGACTCGCGACGGGGACTAGCGGGGTAAATGAGCAGTTCTTC.

V is TRBV7-9 and J is TRBJ2-2, with TRBD1 matching 9 bases. J was trimmed by 6 bases and V by 3 bases; bases with no gene match: 5. In germline, CDR1 is SEHNR, CDR2 FQNEAQ (reference sequence). This CDR3 spans 15 amino acids. DNA of the CDR3: TGTGCCAGCAGCTTCGACGGGACAGGGTCCGGGGAGCTGTTTTTT. This translates into CASSFDGTGSGELFF.

The DNA for the CDR3 is TGCGCCAGCAGCCTGATGGCCCCCACTGAAGCTTTCTTT. Translating it yields CASSLMAPTEAFF. This rearrangement joins TRBV5-1 to TRBJ1-1; D is ambiguous. This CDR3 has 13 amino acids. V lost 4 bases to trimming and J lost 4 bases, with 11 bases between them. Germline V gene lookup returns CDR1 SGHRS and CDR2 YFSETQ.

The gene calls are TRBV11-3 and TRBJ2-7; D not certain. Trimming removed 5 bases from V and 3 bases from J, with 14 bases in between. Germline V gene data show CDR1 as SGHNT and CDR2 as YENEEA. The CDR3 is 14 amino acids. The CDR3 sequence: CASSPGPTGYEQYF. As DNA, the CDR3 is TGTGCCAGCAGCCCGGGCCCCACGGGCTACGAGCAGTACTTC.

The rearrangement uses TRBV2 and TRBJ1-5; possibly TRBD1 for D (5 bases). Trimming cost V 6 bases and J 3 bases, with 15 bases left between them. CDR1 and CDR2 from the germline V gene are SNHLY and FYNNEI. The CDR3 runs 15 residues. The CDR3 spells CASRGPGRNNQPQHF. The CDR3, as DNA: TGTGCCAGCAGGGGACCGGGACGGAACAATCAGCCCCAGCATTTT.

The chain joins TRBV5-1 to TRBJ2-5, with a possible D match to TRBD1 (5 bases). V was cut by 0 bases and J by 1 base, with 7 bases left in between. Germline CDR1 SGHRS, CDR2 YFSETQ. The CDR3 has 14 amino acids. The CDR3: CASSLDRTQETQYF. The CDR3 region has the DNA TGCGCCAGCAGCTTGGACAGGACCCAAGAGACCCAGTACTTC.

The CDR3 nucleotides read TGTGCCAGCAGCTTGGATTTGTTTGAAAAACTGTTTTTT. It yields the protein CASSLDLFEKLFF. The rearrangement joins TRBV5-4 to TRBJ1-4; D gene uncertain. V was pared by 0 bases and J by 7 bases, with 7 bases between. Germline lookup yields CDR1 SGHNT and CDR2 YYREEE (reference sequence). The CDR3 runs 13 residues. The whole variable domain, remainder taken from reference TRBV5-4 and TRBJ1-4, is ETGVTQSPTHLIKTRGQQVTLRCSSQSGHNTVSWYQQALGQGPQFIFQYYREEENGRGNFPPRFSGLQFPNYSSELNVNALELDDSALYLCASSLDLFEKLFFGSGTQLSVL.

J is TRBJ2-1 and V is TRBV6-1, with TRBD1 matching 8 bases. Germline trimming cut 2 bases from V and 1 base from J; bases unmatched to any gene: 1. The CDR3 extends over 15 amino acids. CDR1 and CDR2 (germline): MNHNS, SASEGT. In DNA form, the CDR3 reads TGTGCCAGCAGTGAATACAGGGGGTCCTACAATGAGCAGTTCTTC. It specifies CASSEYRGSYNEQFF.

Here the CDR3 DNA reads TGCGCCAGCAGCCAATCCAGTAAAGCGTTGAATGAGCAGTTCTTC. It codes for CASSQSSKALNEQFF. The chain is built from TRBV4-1 and TRBJ2-1; D is undetermined. The CDR3 covers 15 residues. Looked up from germline, CDR1 is MGHRA and CDR2 is YSYEKL. The V end lost 2 bases, the J end lost 7 bases, and 15 bases lay between the germline ends.

The J gene is TRBJ1-1, the V gene TRBV4-1; D gene unclear. V was pared by 2 bases and J by 1 base, with 11 bases between. CDR3 length: 15 amino acids. The germline gives CDR1 MGHRA, CDR2 YSYEKL. CDR3 bases: TGCGCCAGCAGCCAATTTGAGTTAAGGAACACTGAAGCTTTCTTT. It yields the protein CASSQFELRNTEAFF.

The rearrangement uses TRBV11-2 and TRBJ2-7; 7 bases agree with TRBD1. In germline, CDR1 is SGHAT, CDR2 FQNNGV. Trimming took 5 bases from V and 0 from J; bases not matched to a gene: 13. The CDR3 is made up of 17 amino acids. Here the CDR3 DNA reads TGTGCCAGCAGCAGTCGGTACCAGGGGGAGCCCTCCTACGAGCAGTACTTC. This codes for CASSSRYQGEPSYEQYF.

The chain combines TRBV7-8 with TRBJ2-2, with 8 bases matching TRBD2. The germline V gene has CDR1 SGHVS and CDR2 FQNEAQ. There are 15 residues in the CDR3. The trim removed 5 bases at V and 3 bases at J, leaving 5 bases unmatched. CDR3 DNA sequence: TGTGCCAGCAGCCCCCTCGGGGGGGACACCGGGGAGCTGTTTTTT. It is translated as CASSPLGGDTGELFF.